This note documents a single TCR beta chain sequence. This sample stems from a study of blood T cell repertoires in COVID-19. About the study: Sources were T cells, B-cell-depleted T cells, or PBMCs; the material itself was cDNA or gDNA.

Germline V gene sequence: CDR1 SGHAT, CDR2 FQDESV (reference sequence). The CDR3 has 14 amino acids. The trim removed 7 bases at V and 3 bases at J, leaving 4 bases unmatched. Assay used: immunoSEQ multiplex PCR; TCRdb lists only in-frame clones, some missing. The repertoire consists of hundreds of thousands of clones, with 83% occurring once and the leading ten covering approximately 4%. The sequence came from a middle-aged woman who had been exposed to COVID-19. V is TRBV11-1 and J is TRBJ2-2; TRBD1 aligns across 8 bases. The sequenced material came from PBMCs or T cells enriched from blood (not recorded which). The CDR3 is CASNPDRDTGELFF. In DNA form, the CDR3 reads TGTGCCAGCAACCCGGACAGGGACACCGGGGAGCTGTTTTTT.